This TCR beta chain was sequenced in a study of Graves' ophthalmopathy and Graves' hyperthyroidism (dated by TCRdb to the late 2010s). About the study as a whole: Peripheral blood was collected at initial diagnosis, before any treatment. Following sampling, methimazole starting at 30 mg daily was administered to hyperthyroidism patients, and high-dose intravenous methylprednisolone was administered to ophthalmopathy patients. The independent validation cohort included 18 to 20 hyperthyroidism patients plus 17 patients who later progressed from hyperthyroidism to ophthalmopathy. In a handful of hyperthyroidism patients, the T-cell repertoires found in thyroid tissue were compared with those found in blood. TCR beta repertoire signatures were used to distinguish Graves' ophthalmopathy from Graves' hyperthyroidism and to predict progression to ophthalmopathy. To explore V-J signatures that distinguish ophthalmopathy from hyperthyroidism, a discovery set of about 99 patients was enrolled, made up of about 40 with ophthalmopathy and fewer than 60 with stable hyperthyroidism. In total, 135 blood samples were TCR-sequenced: fewer than 50 ophthalmopathy, about 75 hyperthyroidism and some 17 hyperthyroidism-to-ophthalmopathy patients. The approximately 100 discovery patients were divided at random into training and test sets in a 7:3 ratio. General study outcomes and caveats: In validation, the model predicted ophthalmopathy progression with about 71% sensitivity and roughly 72% specificity; 12 predicted patients were CT-confirmed with GO in a median of 6.5 months. The 13-signature model separated ophthalmopathy from stable hyperthyroidism with 85% to 90% sensitivity and 81% to 82% specificity in cross-validation, and 80%/75% in the test set. Most expanded thyroid clonotypes with frequency above 0.001 were also detected in blood, suggesting blood repertoires may reflect the thyroid immune response. No statistical method was used to set the sample size in advance, and the investigators knew which group each participant was assigned to.

TCR beta CDR3 regions were amplified from RNA transcripts for repertoire sequencing. HTBI primers and the Qiagen OneStep RT-PCR kit were used in a first-round RT-PCR, which was followed by a second-round multiplex PCR, size selection and purification. The libraries underwent paired-end sequencing with 100 bp reads on an Illumina HiSeq2000. In the original analysis: SOAPnuke was used for read processing, and reads with adapters, uncalled bases, a mean Phred below 15, or no exact constant-primer or identifier match were discarded. COPE v1.2.5 was used to merge the high-quality paired reads. Each unique nucleotide sequence was treated as a clonotype, and MiTCR v1.1 was used to align the clonotypes to the IMGT TRB V, D and J references. Analysis was restricted to V-J combinations with a frequency above 0.0001, which covered 99% to 99.2% of repertoires. A TCR clonal expansion and chaos score per V-J combination was defined as the ratio of F50 clonal expansion to chaos observed in the TCRdist matrix. Features were reduced by Welch's t-statistics and random forest to over ten V-J combinations, which fed a naive Bayes classifier. The Morisita-Horn index was used to measure how similar the thyroid and blood repertoires were. TCRdb reanalyzed the raw reads on its own, using fastp at Q25 for trimming and MiXCR for clone calling, and kept in-frame beta chains. Identical CDR3 proteins give one entry, which carries the most common genes and DNA. The V and J calls were determined by TCRdb, not by the authors. This sample is represented by hundreds of thousands of distinct CDR3 sequences; approximately 21% of them were singletons. Jointly, the top ten make up roughly 6.9% of the sample.

This clonotype was seen repeatedly, ten times or more. The antigen this receptor binds is unknown. Base qualities are not at hand, and no much larger clone is one base apart. CDR3 length: 15 amino acids, cysteine to phenylalanine. The only DNA kept is the CDR3, 45 bases in frame from the first base. V is reduced by 7 bases and J by 1 base, leaving a spacing of 16 bases between them. Hyperthyroidism was considered stable if no progression to ophthalmopathy occurred within 18 months of follow-up. The hyperthyroidism patients were 18 to 65 years old and newly diagnosed, with a disease duration of less than 2 months. Patients were excluded if they had other autoimmune diseases, uncontrolled infections, pregnancy or lactation. Clinical symptoms, serum thyroxine, TRAb, thyroid ultrasound and orbital computed tomography formed the basis of the diagnosis. PBMCs were isolated from about 9.1 ml of fresh peripheral blood by Ficoll-Paque density gradient centrifugation. Trizol reagent was used to extract the total RNA, and its quality was then checked on an Agilent 2100 Bioanalyzer.

The chain employs TRBV12-3 or TRBV12-4 and TRBJ1-2, with the D gene not clear enough to name. The sequence came from a woman aged 18-30 years with stable Graves' hyperthyroidism. Some clones in this sample may be carry-over from other donors' samples. Donor details come from another sample of the same person, matched by shared clones. The source material was peripheral blood. The CDR3 has the sequence CASTYSSVGNYGYTF. In nucleotides, the sequence is TGTGCCAGCACGTACTCATCGGTGGGTAACTATGGCTACACCTTC.